This T cell receptor (beta chain) was obtained from a study of CD8 T cells in Susac syndrome. The CDR3 extends over 16 amino acids. The V and J ends lost 5 bases and 4 bases respectively, with 20 bases between them. Germline values: CDR1 SGDLS, CDR2 YYNGEE. When the RNA was reverse transcribed, random hexamers were used with an input of about 0.45 to 1 ug. From the immunoSEQ multiplex PCR reads, TCRdb called clonotypes with MiXCR, one entry per CDR3 protein. The table lists around 300,000 distinct CDR3 sequences, almost 85% of them singletons, with 0.2% to 0.25% in the top ten. Input material: CD8+ T cells from PBMCs. V is TRBV9 and J is TRBJ2-3; D is unclear. This receptor was taken from a human donor with multiple sclerosis. The CDR3 here is CASSAWNGPTSDTQYF. The CDR3 DNA is TGTGCCAGCAGTGCTTGGAACGGCCCGACTTCAGATACGCAGTATTTT.